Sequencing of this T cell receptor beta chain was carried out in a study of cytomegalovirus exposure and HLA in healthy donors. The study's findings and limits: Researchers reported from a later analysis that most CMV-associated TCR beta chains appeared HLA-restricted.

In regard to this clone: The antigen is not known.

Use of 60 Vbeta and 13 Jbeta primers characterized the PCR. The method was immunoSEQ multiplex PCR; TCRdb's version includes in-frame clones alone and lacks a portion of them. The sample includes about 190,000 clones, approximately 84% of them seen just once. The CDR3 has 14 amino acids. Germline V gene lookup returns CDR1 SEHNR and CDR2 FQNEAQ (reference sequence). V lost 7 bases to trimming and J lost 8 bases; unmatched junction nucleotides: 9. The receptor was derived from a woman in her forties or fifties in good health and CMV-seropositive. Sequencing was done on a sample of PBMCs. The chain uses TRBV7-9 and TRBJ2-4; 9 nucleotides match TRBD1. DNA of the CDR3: TGTGCCAGCAACGAGGGGGACAGGGATGACATTCAGTACTTC. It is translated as CASNEGDRDDIQYF.